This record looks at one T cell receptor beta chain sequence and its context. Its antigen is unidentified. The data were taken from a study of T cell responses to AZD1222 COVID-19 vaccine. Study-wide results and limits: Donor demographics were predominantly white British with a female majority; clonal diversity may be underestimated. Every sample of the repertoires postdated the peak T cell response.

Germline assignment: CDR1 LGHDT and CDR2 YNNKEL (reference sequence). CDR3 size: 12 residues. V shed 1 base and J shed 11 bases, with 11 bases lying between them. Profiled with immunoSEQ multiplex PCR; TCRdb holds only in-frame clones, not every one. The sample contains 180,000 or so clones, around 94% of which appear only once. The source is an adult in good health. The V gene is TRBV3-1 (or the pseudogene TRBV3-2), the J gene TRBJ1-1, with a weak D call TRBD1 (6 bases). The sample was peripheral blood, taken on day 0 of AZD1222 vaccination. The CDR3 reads CASSQAQGIAFF. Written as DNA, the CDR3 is TGTGCCAGCAGCCAAGCGCAGGGGATCGCTTTCTTT.